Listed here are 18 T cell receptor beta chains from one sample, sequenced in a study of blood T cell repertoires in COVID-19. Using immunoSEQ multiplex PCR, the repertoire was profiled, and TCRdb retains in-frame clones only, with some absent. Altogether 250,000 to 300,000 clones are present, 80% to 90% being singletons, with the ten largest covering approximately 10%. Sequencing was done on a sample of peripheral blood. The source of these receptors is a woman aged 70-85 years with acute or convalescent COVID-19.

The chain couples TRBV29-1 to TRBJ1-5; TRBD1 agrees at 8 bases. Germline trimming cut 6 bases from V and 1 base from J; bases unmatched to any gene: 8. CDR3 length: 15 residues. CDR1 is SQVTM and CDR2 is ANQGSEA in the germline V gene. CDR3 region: CSVGTGTGSNQPQHF. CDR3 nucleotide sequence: TGCAGCGTGGGGACCGGGACAGGAAGCAATCAGCCCCAGCATTTT.

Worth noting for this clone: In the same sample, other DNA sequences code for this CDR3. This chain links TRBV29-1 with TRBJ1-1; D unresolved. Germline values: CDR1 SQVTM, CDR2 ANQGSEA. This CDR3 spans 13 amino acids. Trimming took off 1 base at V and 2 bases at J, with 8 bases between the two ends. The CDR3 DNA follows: TGCAGCGTTGAAGTTTCCCTAAACACTGAAGCTTTCTTT. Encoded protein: CSVEVSLNTEAFF. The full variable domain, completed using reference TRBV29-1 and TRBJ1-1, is SAVISQKPSRDICQRGTSLTIQCQVDSQVTMMFWYRQQPGQSLTLIATANQGSEATYESGFVIDKFPISRPNLTFSTLTVSNMSPEDSSIYLCSVEVSLNTEAFFGQGTRLTVV.

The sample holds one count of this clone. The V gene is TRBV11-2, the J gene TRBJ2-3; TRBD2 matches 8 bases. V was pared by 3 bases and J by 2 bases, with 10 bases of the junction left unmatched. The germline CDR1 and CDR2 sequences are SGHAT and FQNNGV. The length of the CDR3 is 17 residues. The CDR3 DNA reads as TGTGCCAGCAGCTTGACGGGGGGGTCCCTGGACACAGATACGCAGTATTTT. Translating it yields CASSLTGGSLDTDTQYF.

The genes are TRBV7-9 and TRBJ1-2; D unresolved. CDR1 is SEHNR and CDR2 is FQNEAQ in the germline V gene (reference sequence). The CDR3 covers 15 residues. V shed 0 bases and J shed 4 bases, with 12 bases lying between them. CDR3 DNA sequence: TGTGCCAGCAGCTTAGCAGGCAGCGAAACCTATGGCTACACCTTC. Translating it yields CASSLAGSETYGYTF. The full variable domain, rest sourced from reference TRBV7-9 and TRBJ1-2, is DTGVSQNPRHKITKRGQNVTFRCDPISEHNRLYWYRQTLGQGPEFLTYFQNEAQLEKSRLLSDRFSAERPKGSFSTLEIQRTEQGDSAMYLCASSLAGSETYGYTFGSGTRLTVV.

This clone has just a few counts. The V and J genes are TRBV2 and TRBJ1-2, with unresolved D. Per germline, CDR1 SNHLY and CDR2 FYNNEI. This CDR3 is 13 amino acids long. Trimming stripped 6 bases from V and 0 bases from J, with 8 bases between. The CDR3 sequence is CASSPQANYGYTF. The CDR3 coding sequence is TGTGCCAGCAGCCCACAAGCTAACTATGGCTACACCTTC.

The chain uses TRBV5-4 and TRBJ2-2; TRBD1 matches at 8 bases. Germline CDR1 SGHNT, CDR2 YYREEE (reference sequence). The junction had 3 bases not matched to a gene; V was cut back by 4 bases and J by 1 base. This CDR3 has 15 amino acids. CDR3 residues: CASSATGVNTGELFF. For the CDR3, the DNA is TGTGCCAGCAGCGCGACAGGGGTGAACACCGGGGAGCTGTTTTTT.

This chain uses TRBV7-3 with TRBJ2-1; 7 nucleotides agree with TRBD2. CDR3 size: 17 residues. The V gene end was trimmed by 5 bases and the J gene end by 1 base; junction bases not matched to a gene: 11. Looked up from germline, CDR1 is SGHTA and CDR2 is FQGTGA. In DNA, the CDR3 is TGTGCCAGCAGCCATTACGGGACTATGGTATCCTACAATGAGCAGTTCTTC. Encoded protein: CASSHYGTMVSYNEQFF.

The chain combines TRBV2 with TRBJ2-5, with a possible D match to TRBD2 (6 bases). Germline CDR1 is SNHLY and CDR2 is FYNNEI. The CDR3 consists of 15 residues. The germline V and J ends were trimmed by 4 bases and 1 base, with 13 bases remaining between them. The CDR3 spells CASSGGGLVQETQYF. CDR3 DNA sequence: TGTGCCAGCAGTGGTGGAGGGCTAGTCCAAGAGACCCAGTACTTC.

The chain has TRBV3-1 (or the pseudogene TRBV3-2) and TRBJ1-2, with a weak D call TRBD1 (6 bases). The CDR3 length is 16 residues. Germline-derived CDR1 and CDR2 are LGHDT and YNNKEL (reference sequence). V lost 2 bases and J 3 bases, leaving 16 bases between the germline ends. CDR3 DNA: TGTGCCAGCAGCCAAACCCAGGGCGGGGGGCACTATGGCTACACCTTC. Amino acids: CASSQTQGGGHYGYTF.

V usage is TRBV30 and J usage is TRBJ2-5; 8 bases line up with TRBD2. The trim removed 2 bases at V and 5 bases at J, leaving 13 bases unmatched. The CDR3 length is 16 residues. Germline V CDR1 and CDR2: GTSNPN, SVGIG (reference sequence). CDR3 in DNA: TGTGCCTGGAGTCCGGGAGGGACGCTCCTAGGGGAGACCCAGTACTTC. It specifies CAWSPGGTLLGETQYF.

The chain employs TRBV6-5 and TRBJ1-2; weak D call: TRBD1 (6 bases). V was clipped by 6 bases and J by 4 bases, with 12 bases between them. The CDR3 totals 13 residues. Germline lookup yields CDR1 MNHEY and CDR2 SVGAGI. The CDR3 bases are TGTGCCAGCAGCTCTACCAGGGGCTATGGCTACACCTTC. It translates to CASSSTRGYGYTF.

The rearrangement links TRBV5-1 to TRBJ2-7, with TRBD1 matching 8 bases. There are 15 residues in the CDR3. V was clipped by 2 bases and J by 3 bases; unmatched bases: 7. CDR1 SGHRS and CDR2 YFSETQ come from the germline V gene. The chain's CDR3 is CASSLTGQADYEQYF. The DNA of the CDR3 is TGCGCCAGCAGCTTAACGGGACAGGCGGACTACGAGCAGTACTTC.

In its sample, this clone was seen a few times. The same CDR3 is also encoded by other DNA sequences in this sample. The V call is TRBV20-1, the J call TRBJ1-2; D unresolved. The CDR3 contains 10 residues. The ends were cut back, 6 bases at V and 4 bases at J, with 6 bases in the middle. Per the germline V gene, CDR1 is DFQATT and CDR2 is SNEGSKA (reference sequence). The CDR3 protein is CSAEGYGYTF. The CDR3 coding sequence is TGCAGTGCCGAGGGCTATGGCTACACCTTC.

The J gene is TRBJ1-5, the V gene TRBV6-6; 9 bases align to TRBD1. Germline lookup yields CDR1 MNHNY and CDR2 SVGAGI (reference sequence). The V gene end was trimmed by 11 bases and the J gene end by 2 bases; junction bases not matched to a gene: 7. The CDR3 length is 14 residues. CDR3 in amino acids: CAGCTGGGNQPQHF. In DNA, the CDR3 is TGTGCCGGTTGTACAGGGGGCGGCAATCAGCCCCAGCATTTT.

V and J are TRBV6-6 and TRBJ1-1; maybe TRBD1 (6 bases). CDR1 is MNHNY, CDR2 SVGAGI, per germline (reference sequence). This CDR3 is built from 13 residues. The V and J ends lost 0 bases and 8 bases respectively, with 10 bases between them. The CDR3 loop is CASSYSGDKEAFF. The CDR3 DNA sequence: TGTGCCAGCAGTTACTCGGGGGACAAGGAAGCTTTCTTT.

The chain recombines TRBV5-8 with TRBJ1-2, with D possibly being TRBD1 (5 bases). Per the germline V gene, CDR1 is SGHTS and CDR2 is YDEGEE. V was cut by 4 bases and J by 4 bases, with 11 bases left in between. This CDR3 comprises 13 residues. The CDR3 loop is CASSPRQPYGYTF. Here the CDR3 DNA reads TGTGCCAGCAGCCCGAGACAGCCCTATGGCTACACCTTC.

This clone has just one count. Here the CDR3 DNA reads TGTGCCAGCAGCGTGACAGTGATGAACACTGAAGCTTTCTTT. As protein: CASSVTVMNTEAFF. The chain carries TRBV5-6 and TRBJ1-1; D may be TRBD1 (5 bases). CDR3 size: 14 residues. Germline V lookup: CDR1 SGHDT, CDR2 YYEEEE. V was cut by 4 bases and J by 0 bases, with 10 bases left in between. The variable domain in full, completed from reference TRBV5-6 and TRBJ1-1, reads DAGVTQSPTHLIKTRGQQVTLRCSPKSGHDTVSWYQQALGQGPQFIFQYYEEEERQRGNFPDRFSGHQFPNYSSELNVNALLLGDSALYLCASSVTVMNTEAFFGQGTRLTVV.

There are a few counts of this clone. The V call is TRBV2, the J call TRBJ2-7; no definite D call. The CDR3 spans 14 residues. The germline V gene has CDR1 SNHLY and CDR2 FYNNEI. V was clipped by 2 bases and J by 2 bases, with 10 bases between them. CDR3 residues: CASSENSGTYEQYF. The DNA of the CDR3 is TGTGCCAGCAGTGAAAACAGTGGTACCTACGAGCAGTACTTC.